The 12 T cell receptor beta chains below come from one sample, sequenced in a study of chemoradiotherapy in HPV16-positive cancers (dated by TCRdb to 2021 to 2024). Receptor libraries were prepared by the immunoSEQ multiplex PCR assay. TCRdb took this table from immuneACCESS and kept in-frame rearrangements with V and J called. Such tables lack part of the clones; where checked against another copy, unresolved V genes explain under half of the gap, and the rest is unexplained. The sample yields 1,200 or so clones; 90% were counted once. The top ten constitute 5% to 6% of the sample. Material: tumor tissue, obtained from a patient who underwent chemoradiotherapy. The origin of the receptors is a human donor with HPV-associated anogenital cancer.

The chain uses TRBV30 and TRBJ2-5; possibly TRBD1 for D (6 bases). V lost 5 bases and J lost 4, with 14 bases in between. This CDR3 contains 13 residues. Germline CDR1 reads GTSNPN; CDR2 reads SVGIG (reference sequence). The CDR3 coding sequence is TGTGCCTGGGGGGGACACCTTCGAGAGACCCAGTACTTC. This codes for CAWGGHLRETQYF.

V gene TRBV6-1 combines with J gene TRBJ1-1; D unresolved. The CDR3 spans 14 residues. In germline, CDR1 is MNHNS, CDR2 SASEGT. Trimming cost V 7 bases and J 1 base, with 13 bases left between them. CDR3 loop: CASTFQRGNTEAFF. CDR3 bases: TGTGCCAGCACCTTCCAACGAGGGAACACTGAAGCTTTCTTT.

This chain links TRBV11-1 with TRBJ1-1, with TRBD1 identical over 11 bases. Germline assignment: CDR1 SGHAT and CDR2 FQDESV (reference sequence). V was clipped by 4 bases and J by 11 bases; unmatched bases: 12. The CDR3 is 15 residues long. CDR3 DNA: TGTGCCAGCAGCTCCTTTGGACAGGGGGCTGGAGTCGCTTTCTTT. It codes for CASSSFGQGAGVAFF.

The chain couples TRBV9 to TRBJ2-7, with D unclear. Germline values: CDR1 SGDLS, CDR2 YYNGEE. The CDR3 loop spans 11 amino acids. V was cut by 4 bases and J by 3 bases, with 5 bases left in between. Written as DNA, the CDR3 is TGTGCCAGCAGCCGAGACTACGAGCAGTACTTC. It codes for CASSRDYEQYF. The variable domain in full, completed from reference TRBV9 and TRBJ2-7, reads DSGVTQTPKHLITATGQRVTLRCSPRSGDLSVYWYQQSLDQGLQFLIQYYNGEERAKGNILERFSAQQFPDLHSELNLSSLELGDSALYFCASSRDYEQYFGPGTRLTVT.

This chain uses TRBV29-1 with TRBJ1-2, with D tentatively TRBD1 (6 bases). V gave up 2 bases and J gave up 2 bases, with 9 bases separating them. The CDR3 runs to 13 residues. CDR1 SQVTM and CDR2 ANQGSEA come from the germline V gene. CDR3 coding DNA: TGCAGCGTTGAAAAACAGGGCAACTATGGCTACACCTTC. This encodes CSVEKQGNYGYTF.

The genes are TRBV25-1 and TRBJ2-7, with 10 bases that match TRBD2. Per the germline V gene, CDR1 is MGHDK and CDR2 is SYGVNS. The CDR3 length is 15 residues. V was clipped by 8 bases and J by 6 bases; unmatched bases: 13. DNA of the CDR3: TGTGCCAGCCCTTGGGGAGCGGGGGGGCGTTGCGAGCAGTACTTC. It is translated as CASPWGAGGRCEQYF.

The chain employs TRBV4-1 and TRBJ1-5; maybe TRBD1 (5 bases). In germline, CDR1 is MGHRA, CDR2 YSYEKL. Deletions cut 1 base from V and 2 bases from J, with 12 bases between. The CDR3 loop spans 16 amino acids. In DNA, the CDR3 is TGCGCCAGCAGCCAAGTTTCAGGGTTAGGCAATCAGCCCCAGCATTTT. Translation gives CASSQVSGLGNQPQHF.

The V and J genes are TRBV21-1 and TRBJ1-5. TRBV21-1 is designated a pseudogene. The CDR3 length is 15 residues. The CDR3: CASSKAGSSNQPQHF. CDR3 nucleotides: TGTGCCAGCAGCAAAGCTGGGAGTAGCAATCAGCCCCAGCATTTT.

In its sample, this clone was seen once. The genes are TRBV7-9 and TRBJ2-1, with unresolved D. The V gene lost 1 base and the J gene lost 7 bases, with 8 bases spanning the gap. This CDR3 comprises 13 residues. Looked up from germline, CDR1 is SEHNR and CDR2 is FQNEAQ (reference sequence). DNA of the CDR3: TGTGCCAGCAGCTTAGGAGAATCGAATGAGCAGTTCTTC. Translation: CASSLGESNEQFF.

J is TRBJ1-1 and V is TRBV5-8, with 8 bases aligning to TRBD1. This CDR3 spans 14 amino acids. Germline values: CDR1 SGHTS, CDR2 YDEGEE. V shed 4 bases, J shed 0 bases, and the junction held 2 bases outside the gene matches. This CDR3 reads CASSPDRVNTEAFF. The CDR3 region has the DNA TGTGCCAGCAGCCCGGACAGGGTGAACACTGAAGCTTTCTTT.

V and J are TRBV2 and TRBJ2-3; D perhaps matches TRBD2 (6 bases). Germline CDR1 reads SNHLY; CDR2 reads FYNNEI. Trimming removed 0 bases at V and 1 base at J, with 14 bases between. This CDR3 comprises 17 residues. CDR3 loop: CASSEAGRIAGTDTQYF. The CDR3 DNA reads as TGTGCCAGCAGTGAAGCGGGGCGGATAGCGGGCACAGATACGCAGTATTTT. The full variable domain, completed using reference TRBV2 and TRBJ2-3, is EPEVTQTPSHQVTQMGQEVILRCVPISNHLYFYWYRQILGQKVEFLVSFYNNEISEKSEIFDDQFSVERPDGSNFTLKIRSTKLEDSAMYFCASSEAGRIAGTDTQYFGPGTRLTVL.

The chain combines TRBV7-9 with TRBJ1-5; the D gene is possibly TRBD1 (6 bases). This CDR3 has 15 amino acids. Germline CDR1 reads SEHNR; CDR2 reads FQNEAQ (reference sequence). Deletions cut 4 bases from V and 4 bases from J, with 14 bases between. CDR3 nucleotides: TGTGCCAGCAGCTCCCGGACAGAGGAAAATCAGCCCCAGCATTTT. Its translation: CASSSRTEENQPQHF.